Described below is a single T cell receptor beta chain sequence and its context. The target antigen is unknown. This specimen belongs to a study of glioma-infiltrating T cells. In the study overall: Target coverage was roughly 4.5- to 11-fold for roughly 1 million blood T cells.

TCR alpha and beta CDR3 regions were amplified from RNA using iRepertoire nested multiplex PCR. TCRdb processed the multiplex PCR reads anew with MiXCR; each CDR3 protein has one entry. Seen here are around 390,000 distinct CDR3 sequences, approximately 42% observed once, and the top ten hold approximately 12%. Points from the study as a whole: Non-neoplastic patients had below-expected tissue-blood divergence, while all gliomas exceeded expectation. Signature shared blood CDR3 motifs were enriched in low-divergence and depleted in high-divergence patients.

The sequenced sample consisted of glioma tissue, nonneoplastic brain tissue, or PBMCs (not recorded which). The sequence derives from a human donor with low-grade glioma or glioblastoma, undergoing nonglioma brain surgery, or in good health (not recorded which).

The CDR3 DNA follows: TGTGCCAGAAGCCCAGCACTAGCGGGATCCAATGAGCAGTTCTTC. It yields the protein CARSPALAGSNEQFF. The rearrangement uses TRBV7-9 and TRBJ2-1; 10 nucleotides align to TRBD2. The germline V gene has CDR1 SEHNR and CDR2 FQNEAQ (reference sequence). Germline trimming cut 9 bases from V and 6 bases from J; bases unmatched to any gene: 11. This CDR3 is built from 15 residues.